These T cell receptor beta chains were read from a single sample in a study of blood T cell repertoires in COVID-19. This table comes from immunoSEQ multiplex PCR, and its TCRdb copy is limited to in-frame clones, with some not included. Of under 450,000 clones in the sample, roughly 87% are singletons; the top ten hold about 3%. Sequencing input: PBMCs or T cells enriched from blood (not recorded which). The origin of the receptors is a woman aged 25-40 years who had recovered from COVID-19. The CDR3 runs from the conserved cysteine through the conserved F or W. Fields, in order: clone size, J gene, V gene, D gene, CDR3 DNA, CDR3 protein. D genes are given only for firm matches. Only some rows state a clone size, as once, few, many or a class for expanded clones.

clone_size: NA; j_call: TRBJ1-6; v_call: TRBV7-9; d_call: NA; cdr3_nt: TGTGCCAGCAGCTCTACAGGGTCCTCACCCCTCCACTTT; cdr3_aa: CASSSTGSSPLHF
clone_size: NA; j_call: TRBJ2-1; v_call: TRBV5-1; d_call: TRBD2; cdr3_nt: TGCGCCAGCAGCTTGGGAGTAGCGGGAGCGGGCGAGCAGTTCTTC; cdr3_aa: CASSLGVAGAGEQFF
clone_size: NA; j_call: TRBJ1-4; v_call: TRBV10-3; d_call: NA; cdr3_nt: TGTGCCATCAGCCGTCAGGGTGAAGGTGAAAAACTGTTTTTT; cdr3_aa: CAISRQGEGEKLFF
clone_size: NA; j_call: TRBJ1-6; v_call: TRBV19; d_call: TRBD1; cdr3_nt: TGTGCCAGTAGTATCGGGACAGGGGATTCACCCCTCCACTTT; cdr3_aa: CASSIGTGDSPLHF
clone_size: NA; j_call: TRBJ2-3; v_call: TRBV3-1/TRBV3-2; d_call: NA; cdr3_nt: TGTGCCAGCAGCCATCAGGGGAGCACAGATACGCAGTATTTT; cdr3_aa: CASSHQGSTDTQYF
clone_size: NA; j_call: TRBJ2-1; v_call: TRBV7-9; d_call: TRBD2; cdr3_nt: TGTGCCAGCAGCCCGCACTCTAGCGGGGCCTTGAATGAGCAGTTCTTC; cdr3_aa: CASSPHSSGALNEQFF
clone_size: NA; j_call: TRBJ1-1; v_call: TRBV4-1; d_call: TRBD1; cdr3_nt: TGCGCCAGCAGCCGAGGGACAGGAAACACTGAAGCTTTCTTT; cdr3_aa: CASSRGTGNTEAFF
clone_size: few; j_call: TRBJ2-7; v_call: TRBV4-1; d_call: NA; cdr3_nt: TGCGCCAGCAGCCAAGATGGTTTAGCCTACGAGCAGTACTTC; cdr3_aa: CASSQDGLAYEQYF
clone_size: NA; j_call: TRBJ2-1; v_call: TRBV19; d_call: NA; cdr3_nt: TGTGCCAGTAGCCCCGGGACTTTCTCCTACAATGAGCAGTTCTTC; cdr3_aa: CASSPGTFSYNEQFF
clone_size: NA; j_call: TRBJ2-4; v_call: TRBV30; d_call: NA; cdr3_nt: TGTGCCTGGTCCCCTGACAGAAACATTCAGTACTTC; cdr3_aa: CAWSPDRNIQYF
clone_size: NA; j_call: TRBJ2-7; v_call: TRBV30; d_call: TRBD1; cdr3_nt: TGTGCCTGGAGTACCGCGGGACAGGGTGCCTACGAGCAGTACTTC; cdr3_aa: CAWSTAGQGAYEQYF
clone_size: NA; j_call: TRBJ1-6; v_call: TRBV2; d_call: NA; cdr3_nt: TGTGCCAGCATTAGGACTCGGATAAATTCACCCCTCCACTTT; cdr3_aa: CASIRTRINSPLHF
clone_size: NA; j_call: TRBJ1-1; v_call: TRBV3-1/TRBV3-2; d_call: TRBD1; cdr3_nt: TGTGCCAGCAGCCAGAACCCGGGACAGGGCGGGGACACTGAAGCTTTCTTT; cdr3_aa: CASSQNPGQGGDTEAFF
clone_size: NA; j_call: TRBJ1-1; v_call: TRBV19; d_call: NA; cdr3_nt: TGTGCCAGTAGTACCGCAGCAGGGGTGAGGTACACTGAAGCTTTCTTT; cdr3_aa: CASSTAAGVRYTEAFF
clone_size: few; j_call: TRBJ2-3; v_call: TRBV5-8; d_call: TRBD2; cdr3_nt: TGTGCCAGCAGCTTGACTAGCGGGGGTAGAGATACGCAGTATTTT; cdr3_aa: CASSLTSGGRDTQYF
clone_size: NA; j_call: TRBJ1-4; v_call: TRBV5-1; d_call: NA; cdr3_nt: TGCGCCAGCAGCCCGGGGGAGTCTAATGAAAAACTGTTTTTT; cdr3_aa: CASSPGESNEKLFF
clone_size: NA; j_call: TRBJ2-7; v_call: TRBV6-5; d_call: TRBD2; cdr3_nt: TGTGCCAGCAGCTACGGGGGGTCGGGCTCCTACGAGCAGTACTTC; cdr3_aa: CASSYGGSGSYEQYF
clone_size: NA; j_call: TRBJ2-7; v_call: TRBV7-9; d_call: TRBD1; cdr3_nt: TGTGCCAGCAGCTTTTCCCTGGACAGGGGTACCTACGAGCAGTACTTC; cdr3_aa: CASSFSLDRGTYEQYF